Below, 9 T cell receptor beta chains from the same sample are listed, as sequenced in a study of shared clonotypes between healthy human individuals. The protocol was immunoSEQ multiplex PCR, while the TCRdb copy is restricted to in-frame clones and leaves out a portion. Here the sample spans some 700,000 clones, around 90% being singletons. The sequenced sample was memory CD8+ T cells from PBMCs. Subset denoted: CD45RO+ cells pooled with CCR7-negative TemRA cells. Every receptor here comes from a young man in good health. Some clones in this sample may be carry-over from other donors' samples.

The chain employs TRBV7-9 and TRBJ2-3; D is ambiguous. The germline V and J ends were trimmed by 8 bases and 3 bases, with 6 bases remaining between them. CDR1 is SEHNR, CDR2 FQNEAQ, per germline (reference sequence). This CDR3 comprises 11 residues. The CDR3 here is CASVSTDTQYF. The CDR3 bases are TGTGCCAGCGTCTCAACAGATACGCAGTATTTT.

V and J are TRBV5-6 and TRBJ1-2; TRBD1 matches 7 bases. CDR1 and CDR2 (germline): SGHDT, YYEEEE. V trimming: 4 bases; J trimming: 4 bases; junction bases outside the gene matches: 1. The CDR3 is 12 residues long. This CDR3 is CASSRQGYGYTF. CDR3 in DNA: TGTGCCAGCAGCCGACAGGGCTATGGCTACACCTTC.

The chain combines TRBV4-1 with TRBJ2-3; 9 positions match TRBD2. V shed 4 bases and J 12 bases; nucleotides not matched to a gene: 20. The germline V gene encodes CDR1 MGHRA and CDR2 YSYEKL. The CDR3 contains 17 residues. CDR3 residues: CASSPQTGAAEREAQYF. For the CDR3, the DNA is TGCGCCAGCAGCCCCCAAACGGGGGCAGCCGAGCGGGAGGCCCAGTATTTT.

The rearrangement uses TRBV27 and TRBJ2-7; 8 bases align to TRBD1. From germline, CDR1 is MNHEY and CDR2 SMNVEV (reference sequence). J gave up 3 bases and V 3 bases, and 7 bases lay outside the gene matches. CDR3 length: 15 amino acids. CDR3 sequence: CASSFAGTGVYEQYF. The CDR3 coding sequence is TGTGCCAGCAGTTTTGCCGGGACAGGCGTCTACGAGCAGTACTTC.

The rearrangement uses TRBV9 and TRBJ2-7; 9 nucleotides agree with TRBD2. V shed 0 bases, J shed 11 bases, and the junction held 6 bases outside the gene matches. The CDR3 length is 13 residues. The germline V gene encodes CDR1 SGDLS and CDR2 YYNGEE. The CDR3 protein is CASSVVSGGTEYF. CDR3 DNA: TGTGCCAGCAGCGTAGTTAGCGGGGGTACCGAGTACTTC.

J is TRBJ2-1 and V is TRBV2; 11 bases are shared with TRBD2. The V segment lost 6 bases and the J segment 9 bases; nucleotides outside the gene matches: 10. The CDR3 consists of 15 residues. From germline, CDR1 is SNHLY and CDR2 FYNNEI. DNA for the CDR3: TGTGCCAGCAGGGGAACTAGCGGGAGTGCTGGTGAGCAGTTCTTC. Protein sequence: CASRGTSGSAGEQFF.

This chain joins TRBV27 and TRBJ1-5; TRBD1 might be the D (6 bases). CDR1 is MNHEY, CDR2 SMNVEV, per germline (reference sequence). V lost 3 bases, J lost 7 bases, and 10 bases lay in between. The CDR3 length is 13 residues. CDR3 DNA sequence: TGTGCCAGCAGTTTCAGGGGCTGGCAGCCCCAGCATTTT. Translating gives CASSFRGWQPQHF.

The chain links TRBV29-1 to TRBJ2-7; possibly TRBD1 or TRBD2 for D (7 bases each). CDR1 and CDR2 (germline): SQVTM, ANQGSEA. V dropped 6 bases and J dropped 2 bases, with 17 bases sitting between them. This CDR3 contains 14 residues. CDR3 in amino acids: CSVKASGGAYEQYF. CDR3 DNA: TGCAGCGTCAAAGCCTCAGGGGGGGCCTACGAGCAGTACTTC.

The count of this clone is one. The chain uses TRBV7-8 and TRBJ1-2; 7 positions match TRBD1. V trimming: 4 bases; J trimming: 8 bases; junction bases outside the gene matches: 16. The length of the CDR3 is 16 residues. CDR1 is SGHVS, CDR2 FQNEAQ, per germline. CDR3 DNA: TGTGCCAGCAGCTGGGACAAACTCAGGGGGAAAAGGGGCTACACCTTC. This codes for CASSWDKLRGKRGYTF.